This T cell receptor beta chain was sequenced in a study of T-cell reconstitution after alpha-beta-depleted transplantation in children. Study findings and constraints: Surviving recipient T cells and thymic progenitors underlay high day-60 TCRbeta diversity in some patients. From newly produced T cells came most of the T-cell counts and diversity one year after transplant. The origin of alpha-beta T cells about two months after transplant was reportedly several hundred expanded graft clones.

A library of TCRbeta sequences, prepared with unique molecular identifiers, was generated. One entry per CDR3 protein, called by TCRdb with MiXCR from the PCR reads. The sample holds about 980,000 distinct CDR3 sequences, about 26% seen once. CDR3 length: 14 amino acids. CDR1 LGHNA and CDR2 YSLEER come from the germline V gene. The V segment lost 0 bases and the J segment 3 bases; nucleotides outside the gene matches: 2. In regard to this clonotype: The target antigen is unknown.

V gene TRBV4-3 combines with J gene TRBJ2-7; 7 nucleotides match TRBD1. The specimen comprised PBMCs, mostly from graft donor cells, sampled 360 days after TCRalphabeta/CD19-depleted stem cell transplant. The source of this sequence is a boy less than two years old who had a stem cell transplant for SCID, so the T cells may come from the graft donor. The CDR3 DNA follows: TGCGCCAGCAGCCAAGACGACAGGGACTACGAGCAGTACTTC. Its translation: CASSQDDRDYEQYF.